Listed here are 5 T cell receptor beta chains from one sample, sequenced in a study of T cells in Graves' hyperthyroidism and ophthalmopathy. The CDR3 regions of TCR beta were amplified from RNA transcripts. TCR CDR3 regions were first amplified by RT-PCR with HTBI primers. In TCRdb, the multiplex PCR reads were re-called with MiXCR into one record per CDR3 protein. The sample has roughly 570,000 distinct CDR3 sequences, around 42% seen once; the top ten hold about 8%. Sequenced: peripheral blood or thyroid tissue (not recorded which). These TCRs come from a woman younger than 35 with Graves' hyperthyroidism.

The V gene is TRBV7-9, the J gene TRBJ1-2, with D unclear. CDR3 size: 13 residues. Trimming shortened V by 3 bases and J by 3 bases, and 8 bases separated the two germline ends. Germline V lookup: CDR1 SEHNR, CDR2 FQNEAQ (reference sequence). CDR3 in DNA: TGTGCCAGCAGCTTCCGACGGGACTATGGCTACACCTTC. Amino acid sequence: CASSFRRDYGYTF. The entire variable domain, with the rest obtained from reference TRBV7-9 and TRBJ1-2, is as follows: DTGVSQNPRHKITKRGQNVTFRCDPISEHNRLYWYRQTLGQGPEFLTYFQNEAQLEKSRLLSDRFSAERPKGSFSTLEIQRTEQGDSAMYLCASSFRRDYGYTFGSGTRLTVV.

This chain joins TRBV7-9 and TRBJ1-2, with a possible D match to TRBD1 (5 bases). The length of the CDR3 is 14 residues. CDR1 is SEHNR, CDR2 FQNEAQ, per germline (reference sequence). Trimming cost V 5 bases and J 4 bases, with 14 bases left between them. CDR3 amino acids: CASSPRDGSYGYTF. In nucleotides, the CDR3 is TGTGCCAGCAGCCCGAGGGACGGATCCTATGGCTACACCTTC.

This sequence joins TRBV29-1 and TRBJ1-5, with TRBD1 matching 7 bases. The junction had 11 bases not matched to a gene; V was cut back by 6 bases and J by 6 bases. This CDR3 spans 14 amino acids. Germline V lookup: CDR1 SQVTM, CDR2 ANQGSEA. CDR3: CSVHDRVGSQPQHF. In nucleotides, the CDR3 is TGCAGCGTCCATGACAGGGTAGGCTCTCAGCCCCAGCATTTT.

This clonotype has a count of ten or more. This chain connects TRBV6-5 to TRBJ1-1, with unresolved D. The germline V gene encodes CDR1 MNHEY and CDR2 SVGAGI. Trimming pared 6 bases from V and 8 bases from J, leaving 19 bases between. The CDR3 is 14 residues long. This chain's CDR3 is CASSGKRGRREAFF. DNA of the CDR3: TGTGCCAGCAGCGGAAAGAGAGGACGAAGAGAAGCTTTCTTT.

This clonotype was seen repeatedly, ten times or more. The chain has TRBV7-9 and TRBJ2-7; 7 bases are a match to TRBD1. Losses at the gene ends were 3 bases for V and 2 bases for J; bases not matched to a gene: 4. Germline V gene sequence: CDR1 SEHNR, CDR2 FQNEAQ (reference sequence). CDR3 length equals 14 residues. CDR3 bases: TGTGCCAGCAGCTTTCCGACAGGGACCTACGAGCAGTACTTC. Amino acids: CASSFPTGTYEQYF.